This T cell receptor (beta chain) was identified during a study of TIL therapy for anti-PD-1-resistant metastatic lung cancer. Study information: Median tumor mutation burden was roughly 1.5 mutations per megabase.

Time point noted: pre-treatment sample, taken before nivolumab and TIL therapy. The tumor samples were excised metastases, mostly pleural nodules or supraclavicular lymph nodes. This CDR3 is built from 15 residues. CDR1 and CDR2 (germline): GTSNPN, SVGIG (reference sequence). Trimming removed 2 bases from V and 0 bases from J; junction bases left unmatched: 3. The immunoSEQ assay was v3. Assay: immunoSEQ multiplex PCR; the TCRdb copy retains only in-frame clones and omits some. Of about 50,000 clones in the sample, 55% to 75% were seen once. The input for sequencing was tumor tissue, taken at baseline. The V and J genes are TRBV30 and TRBJ1-2, with TRBD1 matching over 10 bases. The sequence derives from a person between 30 and 80 years old with non-small cell lung cancer. The CDR3 spells CAWSFGTGANYGYTF. CDR3 DNA sequence: TGTGCCTGGAGTTTCGGGACAGGGGCTAACTATGGCTACACCTTC.